Sequencing of this T cell receptor beta chain was carried out in a study of cytotoxic CD8 clonotypes in ibrutinib-treated CLL (dated by TCRdb to 2020 to 2022). About the study as a whole: The cohort was composed of approximately 11 relapsed/refractory and around 15 treatment-naive patients; IGHV unmutated status was identified in roughly 18 patients. Longitudinal samples were obtainable from about 30% of the roughly 90 participants in the trial. All remission and progressive disease samples were collected while patients were still receiving ibrutinib. Response samples were taken after a median of roughly a year on treatment, ranging from roughly 6 to 36 months. Responses were partial in roughly 24 patients and complete in 2; after median about 70 months follow-up, some 15 stayed in remission and around 12 progressed. An average of around 260,000 productive templates and 94,082 productive rearrangements was obtained per sample. Cryopreserved peripheral blood mononuclear cells were obtained before treatment, at response, and at either sustained remission or disease progression. What the work shows at the level of the full study, not this receptor alone: Sustained-remission and progressing patients did not have matched sampling times, and lymph node repertoires were not examined. At baseline, clonality was higher than in age-matched healthy donors and showed a strong correlation with circulating CD8+ T-cell counts. An increase in clonality was observed at ibrutinib response, with clonality remaining stable during sustained remission and falling back toward baseline at progression. Public clonotypes were rare and either shrank or stayed stable during treatment, and the rise in clonality at ibrutinib response reflected expansion of private clonotypes.

This clone was observed a handful of times. Which antigen it targets is not known. One base away there is no much larger clone; base qualities are not given. The CDR1 and CDR2 encoded by the germline V gene are SQVTM and ANQGSEA. The junction shows trimming of 3 bases on V and 0 bases on J, plus 9 bases between the germline ends. CDR3 length: 13 amino acids, cysteine to phenylalanine. Only the CDR3 portion is preserved as DNA: 39 bases, with reading frame beginning at the first base. Each clonotype received, on average, around 9.6x coverage in deep resolution sequencing performed on a MiSeq, where the target depth lay between 1 in 1 million and 1 in 200,000 T cells. The immunoSEQ hsTCRB Kit was used to generate the TCR beta libraries. Per the authors' processing: Data were analyzed with ImmunoSEQ Data Assistant and ImmunoSEQ Analyzer, with V, D and J genes assigned per IMGT definitions. Clonality, with values ranging from 0 to 1, was calculated as one minus the normalized Shannon entropy of productive rearrangement frequencies. Only overrepresented clonotypes making up at least 0.05% of the repertoire of each patient were included in the public clonotype analysis. Around 12 age-matched healthy donor repertoires from immuneACCESS were used as controls for clonality. The immuneACCESS repertoire file appears here via TCRdb, limited to in-frame rearrangements. These files lack a portion of the clones; in checked studies, under half of the deficit traces to unresolved V genes, and the cause of the others is not known. V and J calls plus clone size are reproduced from that table; the DNA served to infer D and trimming. Here the sample has 130,000 or so clones; approximately 81% occur a single time. Around 13% of the sample belongs to the ten largest clones.

The time point label here, explained by the study, means: approximately eleven months on ibrutinib. For TCR beta library preparation, approximately 2 micrograms of genomic DNA were extracted from the cryopreserved PBMCs. High-throughput TCR beta sequencing was performed on longitudinal blood samples from CLL patients receiving ibrutinib monotherapy. The patients took part in an open-label, single-center phase 2 trial of ibrutinib monotherapy. The chain joins TRBV29-1 to TRBJ2-7; the D gene is tentatively TRBD1 or TRBD2, each matching 5 bases. Sequencing was performed on PBMCs, taken after 12 months of ibrutinib treatment. The sequence was obtained from a human donor with chronic lymphocytic leukemia. The DNA reads TGCAGCGTTGATTGGGGGAGCTCCTACGAGCAGTACTTC. Its product reads: CSVDWGSSYEQYF.